The 5 T cell receptor beta chains in this list originate from one sample, sequenced in a study of blood T cells in healthy people across ages. Primed by a sample-barcoded 5' primer and a J-beta primer mix, a second PCR proceeded for about 7 to 11 cycles. A single record per CDR3 protein comes from TCRdb applying MiXCR to the 5' RACE reads. The table includes 600,000 or so distinct CDR3 sequences, about 45% detected once. Sequenced input: blood. Receptors were obtained from a man older than 75 in good health.

V is TRBV12-3 or TRBV12-4 and J is TRBJ1-1; D might be TRBD1 (5 bases). CDR3 length: 13 residues. The V end lost 7 bases, the J end lost 4 bases, and 13 bases lay between the germline ends. For the CDR3, the DNA is TGTGCCAGCAATCGGAACACAGGCACTGAAGCTTTCTTT. Encoded protein: CASNRNTGTEAFF.

V usage is TRBV7-3 and J usage is TRBJ2-4; D is perhaps TRBD1 (7 bases). The germline V gene encodes CDR1 SGHTA and CDR2 FQGTGA. Trimming removed 3 bases at V and 6 bases at J, with 9 bases between. This CDR3 region has 13 residues. The CDR3 coding sequence is TGTGCCAGCAGCTTTCAGGGGGGAAACATTCAGTACTTC. It encodes CASSFQGGNIQYF.

The rearrangement joins TRBV20-1 to TRBJ2-1; 10 bases align to TRBD2. The germline gives CDR1 DFQATT, CDR2 SNEGSKA (reference sequence). The ends lost 1 base at V and 4 bases at J; junction bases unmatched: 7. The CDR3 extends over 16 amino acids. The CDR3 DNA sequence: TGCAGTGCTAGAGGGGCCACTAGCGGGGAATACAATGAGCAGTTCTTC. It is translated as CSARGATSGEYNEQFF.

The chain has TRBV7-9 and TRBJ2-7; 12 bases map to TRBD2. CDR3 length: 16 residues. Germline lookup yields CDR1 SEHNR and CDR2 FQNEAQ (reference sequence). The junction had 12 bases not matched to a gene; V was cut back by 5 bases and J by 7 bases. For the CDR3, the DNA is TGTGCCAGCAGCCCCATCCCGACTAGCGGGAGAGAGGAGCAGTACTTC. Its protein is CASSPIPTSGREEQYF.

The chain joins TRBV5-1 to TRBJ1-1; D gene unclear. V lost 4 bases and J 4 bases, leaving 14 bases between the germline ends. The CDR3 has 14 residues. Germline V CDR1 and CDR2: SGHRS, YFSETQ. The CDR3 reads CASSIGEEGTEAFF. For the CDR3, the DNA is TGCGCCAGCAGCATCGGGGAGGAGGGCACTGAAGCTTTCTTT.